Each of the 15 T cell receptor beta chains below was sequenced from the same sample in a study of human T cells and chemical hapten exposure. Time point reported: patch test 3, about 24 weeks after DPC sensitization. Treatment: therapeutic diphenylcyclopropenone sensitization with weekly scalp DPC. TCRdb independently ran MiXCR on the RACE reads; one entry per CDR3 protein. The data show some 64,000 distinct CDR3 sequences, approximately 11% seen once. The specimen was whole blood, collected in connection with sensitization to the hapten diphenylcyclopropenone (DPC). These receptors were obtained from a young woman with alopecia areata. Some clones in this sample may be carry-over from other donors' samples.

In this sample, this clonotype turned up a few times. This sequence joins TRBV7-6 and TRBJ1-1, with unresolved D. The V gene lost 0 bases and the J gene lost 5 bases, with 7 bases spanning the gap. The CDR3 extends over 13 amino acids. Germline-derived CDR1 and CDR2 are SGHVS and FNYEAQ. CDR3 protein: CASSLAPKTEAFF. The CDR3 coding sequence is TGTGCCAGCAGCTTAGCCCCCAAGACTGAAGCTTTCTTT.

This clonotype was found a few times. V is TRBV7-3 and J is TRBJ1-6; no clear D. CDR1 and CDR2 from the germline V gene are SGHTA and FQGTGA. This CDR3 comprises 14 residues. The V end was cut by 2 bases, the J end by 10 bases, with 12 bases between. As DNA, the CDR3 is TGTGCCAGCAGCTTAGGGTGGGGAAACTCACCCCTCCACTTT. It yields the protein CASSLGWGNSPLHF.

Ten or more counts support this clonotype. The chain has TRBV11-3 and TRBJ1-5; maybe TRBD1 (5 bases). CDR1 and CDR2 (germline): SGHNT, YENEEA. V lost 1 base to trimming and J lost 6 bases, with 7 bases between them. The CDR3 consists of 13 residues. CDR3 nucleotides: TGTGCCAGCAGCTTAGTTCAGGGTCAGCCCCAGCATTTT. Protein sequence: CASSLVQGQPQHF. Filled out from reference TRBV11-3 and TRBJ1-5, the complete variable domain reads EAGVVQSPRYKIIEKKQPVAFWCNPISGHNTLYWYLQNLGQGPELLIRYENEEAVDDSQLPKDRFSAERLKGVDSTLKIQPAELGDSAVYLCASSLVQGQPQHFGDGTRLSIL.

This clonotype has at least ten counts. The chain combines TRBV3-1 with TRBJ1-6; TRBD1 matches 9 bases. V shed 6 bases, J shed 8 bases, and the junction held 5 bases outside the gene matches. The CDR3 covers 14 residues. Germline CDR1 LGHDT, CDR2 YNNKEL (reference sequence). The CDR3 coding sequence is TGTGCCAGCAGACAGGGGGCTTTTGATTCACCCCTCCACTTT. Encoded protein: CASRQGAFDSPLHF.

This clonotype was recorded at least ten times. The rearrangement uses TRBV6-6 and TRBJ1-5; no clear D gene. CDR3 length: 13 residues. V was shortened by 5 bases and J by 5 bases, with 10 bases between the two germline ends. CDR1 is MNHNY, CDR2 SVGAGI, per germline (reference sequence). CDR3 sequence: CASSEGRDQPQHF. DNA for the CDR3: TGTGCCAGCAGTGAGGGAAGGGATCAGCCCCAGCATTTT.

This clonotype was observed a few times. This sequence joins TRBV5-4 and TRBJ2-5; D is unclear. Germline lookup yields CDR1 SGHNT and CDR2 YYREEE (reference sequence). With 0 bases removed from V and 5 bases from J, the gap between germline ends came to 8 bases. The CDR3 sequence is 13 residues long. The DNA for the CDR3 is TGTGCCAGCAGCTTGGCAGCCCGGGAGACCCAGTACTTC. Encoded protein: CASSLAARETQYF.

This clonotype has at least ten counts. V and J are TRBV3-1 and TRBJ1-6; TRBD1 aligns across 9 bases. After removal of 4 bases from V and 7 bases from J, the junction contained 5 bases not matched to a gene. Germline V lookup: CDR1 LGHDT, CDR2 YNNKEL (reference sequence). This CDR3 has 15 residues. The CDR3 reads CASSRRDRVNSPLHF. CDR3 DNA sequence: TGTGCCAGCAGCCGTCGGGACAGGGTCAATTCACCCCTCCACTTT.

This clonotype was picked up many times. The CDR3 here is CSVPEDRQGSYTF. For the CDR3, the DNA is TGCAGCGTTCCCGAGGATCGACAGGGAAGCTACACCTTC. The chain combines TRBV29-1 with TRBJ1-2; TRBD1 matches 7 bases. From germline, CDR1 is SQVTM and CDR2 ANQGSEA. There are 13 residues in the CDR3. V lost 5 bases, J lost 9 bases, and 12 bases stayed unmatched.

Ten or more counts support this clonotype. CDR3 in amino acids: CASSISGANTGELFF. In DNA, the CDR3 is TGTGCCAGTAGTATTTCTGGGGCGAACACCGGGGAGCTGTTTTTT. The chain links TRBV19 to TRBJ2-2; D not certain. The V and J ends lost 3 bases and 0 bases respectively, with 8 bases between them. CDR3 length: 15 amino acids. Germline V CDR1 and CDR2: LNHDA, SQIVND (reference sequence).

The chain has TRBV28 and TRBJ2-5; 13 bases are shared with TRBD2. V shed 6 bases and J 2 bases; nucleotides not matched to a gene: 0. Germline CDR1 MDHEN, CDR2 SYDVKM. CDR3 length: 14 residues. The CDR3: CASRGLAGQETQYF. The CDR3 nucleotides are TGTGCCAGCAGGGGACTAGCGGGACAAGAGACCCAGTACTTC.

This chain uses TRBV28 with TRBJ2-5, with 10 bases lining up with TRBD2. Germline V gene lookup returns CDR1 MDHEN and CDR2 SYDVKM. V shed 4 bases, J shed 5 bases, and the junction held 7 bases outside the gene matches. The CDR3 covers 15 residues. This chain's CDR3 is CASSSRGTSEETQYF. CDR3 nucleotides: TGTGCCAGCAGTTCCCGCGGGACTAGCGAGGAGACCCAGTACTTC.

CDR3 sequence reads: CASSRQLEAFF. Here the CDR3 DNA reads TGTGCCAGCAGCAGACAGCTAGAAGCTTTCTTT. The rearrangement joins TRBV6-6 to TRBJ1-1; TRBD1 is a possible D gene (5 bases). The CDR3 spans 11 residues. Germline lookup yields CDR1 MNHNY and CDR2 SVGAGI (reference sequence). V was cut by 6 bases and J by 8 bases, with 10 bases left in between.

This clonotype has just a few counts. The chain recombines TRBV28 with TRBJ1-1; TRBD1 aligns across 8 bases. Germline V CDR1 and CDR2: MDHEN, SYDVKM. This CDR3 comprises 14 residues. With 3 bases clipped from V and 5 bases from J, the junction kept 5 bases outside the gene matches. DNA for the CDR3: TGTGCCAGCAGTTTTGCAGGGGGCCGAACTGAAGCTTTCTTT. Translating it yields CASSFAGGRTEAFF. Based on the CDR3 plus reference TRBV28 and TRBJ1-1, the full variable domain is DVKVTQSSRYLVKRTGEKVFLECVQDMDHENMFWYRQDPGLGLRLIYFSYDVKMKEKGDIPEGYSVSREKKERFSLILESASTNQTSMYLCASSFAGGRTEAFFGQGTRLTVV.

The V and J genes are TRBV28 and TRBJ2-7, with TRBD2 matching over 10 bases. The V segment lost 3 bases and the J segment 3 bases; nucleotides outside the gene matches: 20. Germline V gene lookup returns CDR1 MDHEN and CDR2 SYDVKM. CDR3 length: 20 amino acids. The CDR3: CASSLRRPSGSVGSLYEQYF. The CDR3 DNA is TGTGCCAGCAGTTTGCGAAGACCTAGCGGGAGCGTTGGCTCCCTCTACGAGCAGTACTTC.

DNA of the CDR3: TGTGCCAGCAGTACGGGGGCCCATGGCTACACCTTC. It specifies CASSTGAHGYTF. The chain employs TRBV28 and TRBJ1-2, with D possibly TRBD1 on 6 matching bases. The CDR3 loop spans 12 amino acids. The ends were cut back, 5 bases at V and 6 bases at J, with 10 bases in the middle. Germline CDR1 MDHEN, CDR2 SYDVKM.